This T cell receptor beta chain was obtained from a study of Graves' ophthalmopathy and Graves' hyperthyroidism. Notes on the study in general: The model's prediction of ophthalmopathy progression had 65% to 71% sensitivity and around 78% specificity.

The CDR3 totals 16 residues. Germline V gene lookup returns CDR1 MNHNS and CDR2 SASEGT. V was clipped by 8 bases and J by 1 base, with 21 bases between them. This clonotype came up many times. Its matching antigen is unknown. Each diagnosis was determined on the basis of clinical symptoms, serum thyroxine, TRAb, thyroid ultrasound and orbital computed tomography. Investigators amplified TCR beta CDR3 regions from RNA transcripts. HTBI primers were employed in first-round RT-PCR, then a second-round multiplex PCR followed. TCRdb redid the calling of the multiplex PCR reads with MiXCR, one entry per CDR3 protein. The profile shows more than 300,000 distinct CDR3 sequences, 15% to 19% of them singletons.

The rearrangement joins TRBV6-1 to TRBJ2-7; D unresolved. The clonotype comes from a young woman with stable Graves' hyperthyroidism. Sequences were obtained from peripheral blood. Here the CDR3 DNA reads TGTGCCAGCCGCCCTGAGGCCTACCCGGTATCCTACGAGCAGTACTTC. It codes for CASRPEAYPVSYEQYF.